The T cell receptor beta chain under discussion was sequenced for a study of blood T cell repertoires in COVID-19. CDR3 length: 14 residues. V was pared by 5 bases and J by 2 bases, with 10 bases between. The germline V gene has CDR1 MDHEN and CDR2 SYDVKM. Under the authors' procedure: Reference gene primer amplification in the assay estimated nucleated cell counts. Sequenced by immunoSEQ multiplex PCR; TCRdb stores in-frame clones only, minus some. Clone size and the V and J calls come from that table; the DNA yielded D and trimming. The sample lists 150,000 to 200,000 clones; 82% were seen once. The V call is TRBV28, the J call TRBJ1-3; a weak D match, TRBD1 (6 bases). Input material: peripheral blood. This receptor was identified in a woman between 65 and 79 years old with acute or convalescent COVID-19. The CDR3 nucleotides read TGTGCCAGCAGTCCGCAGGGGCCTGGAAACACCATATATTTT. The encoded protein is CASSPQGPGNTIYF. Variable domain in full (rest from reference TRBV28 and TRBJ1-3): DVKVTQSSRYLVKRTGEKVFLECVQDMDHENMFWYRQDPGLGLRLIYFSYDVKMKEKGDIPEGYSVSREKKERFSLILESASTNQTSMYLCASSPQGPGNTIYFGEGSWLTVV.